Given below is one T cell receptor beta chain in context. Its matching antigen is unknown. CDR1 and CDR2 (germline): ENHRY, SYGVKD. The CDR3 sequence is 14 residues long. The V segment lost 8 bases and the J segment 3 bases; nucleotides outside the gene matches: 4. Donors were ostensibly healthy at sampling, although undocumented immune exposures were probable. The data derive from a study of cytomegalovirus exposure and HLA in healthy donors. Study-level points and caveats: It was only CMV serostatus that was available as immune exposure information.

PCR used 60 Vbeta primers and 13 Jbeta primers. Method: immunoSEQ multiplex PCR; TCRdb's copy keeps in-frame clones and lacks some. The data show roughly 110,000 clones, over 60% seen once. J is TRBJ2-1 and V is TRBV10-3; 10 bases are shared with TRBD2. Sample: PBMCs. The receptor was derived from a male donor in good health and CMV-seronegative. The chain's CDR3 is CAIGGLADYNEQFF. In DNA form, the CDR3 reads TGTGCCATCGGAGGACTAGCGGACTACAATGAGCAGTTCTTC.